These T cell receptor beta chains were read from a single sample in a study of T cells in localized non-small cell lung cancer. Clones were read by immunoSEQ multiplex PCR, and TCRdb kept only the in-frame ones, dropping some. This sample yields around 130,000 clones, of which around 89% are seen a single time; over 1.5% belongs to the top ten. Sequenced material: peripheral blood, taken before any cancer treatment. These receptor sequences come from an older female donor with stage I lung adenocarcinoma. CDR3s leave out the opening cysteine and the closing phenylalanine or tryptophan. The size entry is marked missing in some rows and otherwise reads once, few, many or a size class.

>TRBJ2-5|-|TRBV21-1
ASRGVDQPQETQY
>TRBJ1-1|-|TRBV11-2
ASSLYGTGEAEAF
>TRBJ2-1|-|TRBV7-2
ASSLGSSYNEQF
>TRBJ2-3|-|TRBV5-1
ASSLVGGPTAGYTDTQY
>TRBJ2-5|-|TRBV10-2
ASSGVGPGEETQY
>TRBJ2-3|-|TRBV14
ASSQPLTGGTQY
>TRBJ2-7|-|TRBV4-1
ASRPTDTGPYEQY
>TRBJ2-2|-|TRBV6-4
ASSDENTGELF
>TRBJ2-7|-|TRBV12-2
ASRSWPRPDEQY
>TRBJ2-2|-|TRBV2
ASTGLASTGELF
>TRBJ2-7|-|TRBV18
ASSTTLEQY
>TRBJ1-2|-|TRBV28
ASFGGYGYT
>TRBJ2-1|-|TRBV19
ASSQTSGSYNEQF
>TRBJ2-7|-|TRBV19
ASRQGEGYEQY
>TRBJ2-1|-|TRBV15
ATSSRSGRGPLNVDNEQF
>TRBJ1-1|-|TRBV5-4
ASSSTGENTEAF
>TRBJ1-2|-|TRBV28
ASSPFGSNNYGYT
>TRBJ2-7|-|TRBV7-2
ASSLDVGGAAYEQY
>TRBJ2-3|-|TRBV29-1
SVYAGRDASTDTQY
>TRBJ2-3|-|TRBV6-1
ASSVTGTSGITDTQY
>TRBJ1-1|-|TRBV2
ASRVQGLQYTEAF
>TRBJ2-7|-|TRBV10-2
ASRDIAGSSYEQY
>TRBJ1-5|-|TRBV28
ASSADRGSNQPQH
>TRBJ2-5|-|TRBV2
ASSPPWGETQY
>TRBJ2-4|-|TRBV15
ATSSPGVSKNIQY
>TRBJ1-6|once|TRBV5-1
ASSLVGQGHSPLH
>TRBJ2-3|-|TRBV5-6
ASSLRVADTQY
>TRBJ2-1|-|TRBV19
ASSIAGGKYNEQF
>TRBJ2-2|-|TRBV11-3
ASSPETSRTGELF
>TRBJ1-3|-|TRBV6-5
ASSFKAGNTIY
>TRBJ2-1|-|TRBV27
ASSRDRGYNEQF
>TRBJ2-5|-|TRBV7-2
ASSPQGGQKETQY
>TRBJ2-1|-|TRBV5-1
ASSSGPSPSNEQF
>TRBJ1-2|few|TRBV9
ASSGRDRGFGYT
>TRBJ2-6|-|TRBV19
ATNVGSGANVLT